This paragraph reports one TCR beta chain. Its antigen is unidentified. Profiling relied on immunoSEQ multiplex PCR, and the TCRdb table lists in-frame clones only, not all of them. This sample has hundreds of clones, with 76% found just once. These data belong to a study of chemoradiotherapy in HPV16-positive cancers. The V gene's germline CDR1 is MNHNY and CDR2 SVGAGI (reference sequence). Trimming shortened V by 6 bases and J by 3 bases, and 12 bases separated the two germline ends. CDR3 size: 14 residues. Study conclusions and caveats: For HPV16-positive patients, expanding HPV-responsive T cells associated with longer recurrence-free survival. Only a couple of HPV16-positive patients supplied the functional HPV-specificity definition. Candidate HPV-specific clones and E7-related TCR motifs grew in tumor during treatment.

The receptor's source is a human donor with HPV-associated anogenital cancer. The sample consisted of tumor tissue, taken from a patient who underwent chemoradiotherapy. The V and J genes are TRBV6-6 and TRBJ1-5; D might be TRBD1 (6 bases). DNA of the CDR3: TGTGCCAGCAGCCCCAGGGGAAACAATCAGCCCCAGCATTTT. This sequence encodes CASSPRGNNQPQHF.